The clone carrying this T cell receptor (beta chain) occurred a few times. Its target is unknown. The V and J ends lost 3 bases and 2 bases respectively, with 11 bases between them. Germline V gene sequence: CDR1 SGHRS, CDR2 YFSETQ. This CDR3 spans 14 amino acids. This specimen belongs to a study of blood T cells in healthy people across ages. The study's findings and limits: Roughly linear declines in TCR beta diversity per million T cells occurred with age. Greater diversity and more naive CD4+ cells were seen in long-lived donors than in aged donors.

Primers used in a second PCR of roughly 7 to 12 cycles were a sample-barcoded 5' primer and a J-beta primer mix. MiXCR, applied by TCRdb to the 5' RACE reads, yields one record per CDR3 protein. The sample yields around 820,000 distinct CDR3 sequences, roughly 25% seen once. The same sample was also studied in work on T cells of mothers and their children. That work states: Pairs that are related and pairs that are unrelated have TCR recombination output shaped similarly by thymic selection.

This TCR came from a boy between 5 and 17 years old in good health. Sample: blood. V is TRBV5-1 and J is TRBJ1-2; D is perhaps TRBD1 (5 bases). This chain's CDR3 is CASSSGDGNYGYTF. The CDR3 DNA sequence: TGCGCCAGCAGCTCGGGGGATGGGAACTATGGCTACACCTTC. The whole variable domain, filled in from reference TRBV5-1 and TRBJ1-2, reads KAGVTQTPRYLIKTRGQQVTLSCSPISGHRSVSWYQQTPGQGLQFLFEYFSETQRNKGNFPGRFSGRQFSNSRSEMNVSTLELGDSALYLCASSSGDGNYGYTFGSGTRLTVV.